This T cell receptor beta chain was profiled in a study of cytotoxic CD8 clonotypes in ibrutinib-treated CLL. Study as a whole: Response samples came after a median about 13 months of treatment, range 6 to 36.

This clone has a single count. Its antigen is not identified. Profiling relied on immunoSEQ multiplex PCR, and the TCRdb table lists in-frame clones only, not all of them. The sample holds about 130,000 clones, roughly 83% seen once. Overall study findings and caveats: Clonality rose at ibrutinib response and fell back toward baseline at progression.

V shed 3 bases and J shed 4 bases, with 24 bases lying between them. Germline lookup yields CDR1 SGDLS and CDR2 YYNGEE. The CDR3 totals 18 residues. This clonotype was obtained from a human donor with chronic lymphocytic leukemia. Sample: PBMCs, taken after 12 months of ibrutinib treatment. This rearrangement joins TRBV9 to TRBJ2-3, with a tentative D call TRBD2 (7 bases). Here the CDR3 reads CASSAILGGGANADTQYF. In nucleotides, the CDR3 is TGTGCCAGCAGCGCCATTCTCGGAGGGGGGGCAAACGCAGATACGCAGTATTTT.